This is a list of T cell receptor beta chains from one sample in a study of T cell repertoires in cytomegalovirus infection. The antigens these receptors bind are not known. TCRdb re-called the reads through MiXCR, storing one row per CDR3 protein. The data hold about 310,000 distinct CDR3 sequences, with around 25% observed a single time. The sequencing here drew on cultured PBMCs, taken from culture after CMV antigen stimulation. The receptors shown here come from a human donor in good health (CMV status not recorded). Some clones in this sample may be carry-over from other donors' samples. CDR3s include the opening cysteine and the closing phenylalanine or tryptophan. The D gene is left open where the match is weak.

D gene	V gene	J gene	CDR3 protein
TRBD1	TRBV11-3	TRBJ1-1	CASRSTGAGAFF
TRBD1	TRBV12-3/TRBV12-4	TRBJ2-1	CASSARQGRNNEQFF
NA	TRBV20-1	TRBJ1-1	CSNTGRGAEAFF
NA	TRBV4-3	TRBJ2-5	CASSQDPFRQETQYF
NA	TRBV28	TRBJ2-6	CASSLWISGANVLTF
NA	TRBV28	TRBJ1-1	CASSQLGMNTEAFF
NA	TRBV15	TRBJ2-1	CATSRGPGRYNEQFF
NA	TRBV19	TRBJ2-3	CASRQGSEDTQYF
TRBD1	TRBV6-1	TRBJ2-1	CASSRTGSGEQFF
NA	TRBV11-3	TRBJ1-1	CASSPTTTEAFF
TRBD1	TRBV14	TRBJ2-1	CASSYRGRSYNEQFF
TRBD2	TRBV5-4	TRBJ2-1	CASSLWRLADYSEQFF
NA	TRBV7-9	TRBJ1-1	CASSLQGIGAFF
NA	TRBV25-1	TRBJ2-7	CASKRAYEQYF
NA	TRBV19	TRBJ1-1	CASSQMGGWNTEAFF
TRBD1	TRBV6-6	TRBJ2-3	CASSDPGTGSDTQYF
TRBD1	TRBV7-2	TRBJ1-1	CASRPGQMNTEAFF
TRBD2	TRBV15	TRBJ2-1	CATSRVAGGRGEQFF
NA	TRBV28	TRBJ1-1	CAMAGGMNTEAFF
NA	TRBV6-5	TRBJ2-1	CASSYSKGRTYDEQFF
TRBD1	TRBV27	TRBJ1-3	CASSRTGAGNTIYF
TRBD2	TRBV19	TRBJ2-3	CASSIDSGRSTDTQYF
NA	TRBV5-4	TRBJ2-3	CASSLGLVSSTDTQYF
NA	TRBV27	TRBJ1-6	CASSLGRNHNSPLHF
NA	TRBV6-2/TRBV6-3	TRBJ1-1	CASSKPDYTEAFF
TRBD1	TRBV7-2	TRBJ1-2	CASSLDETGSRGYGYTF
NA	TRBV6-5	TRBJ2-7	CASSYGTYYEQYF
NA	TRBV3-1	TRBJ1-2	CASSQRGGASNYGYTF
TRBD2	TRBV19	TRBJ2-1	CASSIDRTSGRDNEQFF
TRBD2	TRBV7-2	TRBJ2-1	CASSLGRGRPYPYNEQFF
NA	TRBV6-5	TRBJ2-1	CASSSIRAGNEQFF
NA	TRBV19	TRBJ1-1	CASSDRPNTEAFF
NA	TRBV18	TRBJ2-6	CASSPVSRSGANVLTF
NA	TRBV28	TRBJ2-7	CDSSSTDGFSEQYF
TRBD1	TRBV12-3/TRBV12-4	TRBJ1-1	CASSFSGGWTEAFF
NA	TRBV7-9	TRBJ2-2	CASSLERLTAAQNTGELFF
NA	TRBV7-2	TRBJ2-1	CASSFPLSSYNEQFF
NA	TRBV19	TRBJ1-1	CASSIAPRATEAFF
TRBD2	TRBV5-5	TRBJ2-3	CASSLGFAGVVRTDTQYF
NA	TRBV6-5	TRBJ2-3	CASSSERGSADTQYF